The rows below give T cell receptor beta chains drawn from one sample of a study of blood T cell repertoires in COVID-19. This table comes from immunoSEQ multiplex PCR, and its TCRdb copy is limited to in-frame clones, with some not included. The table records roughly 300,000 clones, around 87% of them present only once. Material for sequencing was PBMCs or T cells enriched from blood (not recorded which). The receptors come from a woman aged 25-40 years who had recovered from COVID-19. CDR3s include the opening cysteine and the closing phenylalanine or tryptophan. Each record gives: J gene, CDR3 length, D gene, clone size, V gene, CDR3 DNA, CDR3 protein. The D gene is left open where the match is weak. Clone size is shown for a subset of rows, as once, few, many or a class of expanded clone.

>TRBJ1-2|13|-|-|TRBV3-1/TRBV3-2
TGTGCCAGCAGCCCTATAGCGGGCTATGGCTACACCTTC
CASSPIAGYGYTF
>TRBJ1-5|17|-|-|TRBV7-6
TGTGCCAGCAGCTACCTCCCTCCGGGACACAACAATCAGCCCCAGCATTTT
CASSYLPPGHNNQPQHF
>TRBJ2-7|13|-|-|TRBV6-5
TGTGCCAGCAGTTACAGGGTGGCGGGCGAGCAGTACTTC
CASSYRVAGEQYF
>TRBJ2-2|14|-|-|TRBV25-1
TGTGCCAGCCAGTGGGGACTCAACACCGGGGAGCTGTTTTTT
CASQWGLNTGELFF
>TRBJ1-5|14|-|-|TRBV27
TGTGCCAGCAGCCGCGGACAGCCAAATCAGCCCCAGCATTTT
CASSRGQPNQPQHF
>TRBJ1-2|15|-|-|TRBV21-1
TGTGCCAGCACTTTACAGGGCTCGCCCAACTATGGCTACACCTTC
CASTLQGSPNYGYTF
>TRBJ2-3|18|TRBD1|-|TRBV5-6
TGTGCCAGCAGCTTGCCCTCTACCTCAGGGGGCGCGGGGGATACGCAGTATTTT
CASSLPSTSGGAGDTQYF
>TRBJ2-7|15|TRBD1|-|TRBV7-2
TGTGCCAGCAGCTTAGAGTCCGGGACAGGGAACGAGCAGTACTTC
CASSLESGTGNEQYF
>TRBJ2-2|15|TRBD1|-|TRBV9
TGTGCCAGCAGCGCGACAGGGACCAACACCGGGGAGCTGTTTTTT
CASSATGTNTGELFF
>TRBJ1-2|19|-|-|TRBV6-1
TGTGCCAGCAGTGGCCCTCCAGGGGCGAACCCCTCGTCTAACTATGGCTACACCTTC
CASSGPPGANPSSNYGYTF
>TRBJ2-7|14|-|-|TRBV15
TGTGCCACCAGCAGAGACAGGGGCTCCTACGAGCAGTACTTC
CATSRDRGSYEQYF
>TRBJ2-5|14|-|-|TRBV28
TGTGCCAGCAGTGTAGCAGGGGATCAAGAGACCCAGTACTTC
CASSVAGDQETQYF
>TRBJ1-4|16|TRBD1|-|TRBV28
TGTGCCAGCAGTTCTTACAGGGGGGCGACTAATGAAAAACTGTTTTTT
CASSSYRGATNEKLFF
>TRBJ2-3|16|TRBD2|-|TRBV4-3
TGCGCCAGCAGCCTCACTCGGCGGGGGTCCACAGATACGCAGTATTTT
CASSLTRRGSTDTQYF
>TRBJ1-6|16|TRBD1|-|TRBV27
TGTGCCAGCAGTACTCTCGGACAGGGAAATAATTCACCCCTCCACTTT
CASSTLGQGNNSPLHF
>TRBJ1-1|12|-|-|TRBV5-4
TGTGCCAGCAGCCTGAGTAACACTGAAGCTTTCTTT
CASSLSNTEAFF
>TRBJ1-2|12|-|-|TRBV6-5
TGTGCCAGCAGTACCCGGGGGTCTGGCTACACCTTC
CASSTRGSGYTF
>TRBJ2-7|14|-|-|TRBV2
TGTGCCAGCAGTGCGGAGCTCTTATCCTACGAGCAGTACTTC
CASSAELLSYEQYF
>TRBJ2-5|17|TRBD2|-|TRBV18
TGTGCCAGCTCACCATGGACTAGCGGGGGGGACAAAGAGACCCAGTACTTC
CASSPWTSGGDKETQYF
>TRBJ1-1|16|TRBD1|-|TRBV5-1
TGCGCCAGCAGCTTGATCGGGACAGCATCGAACACTGAAGCTTTCTTT
CASSLIGTASNTEAFF
>TRBJ1-2|13|-|-|TRBV7-2
TGTGCCAGCAGCCAGGGGACACTCTATGGCTACACCTTC
CASSQGTLYGYTF
>TRBJ2-2|15|TRBD2|-|TRBV7-9
TGTGCCAGCAGCCCGGGACTAGCGAGCACCGGGGAGCTGTTTTTT
CASSPGLASTGELFF
>TRBJ1-6|16|-|-|TRBV21-1
TGTGCCAGCAGCAAAGTTCCGAGCTCCTATAATTCACCCCTCCACTTT
CASSKVPSSYNSPLHF
>TRBJ2-2|15|-|-|TRBV6-5
TGTGCCAGCAGTTACTCGATAGCAAACACCGGGGAGCTGTTTTTT
CASSYSIANTGELFF
>TRBJ1-1|14|-|-|TRBV19
TGTGCCAGTAGTATAGGCGGGTTGTACACTGAAGCTTTCTTT
CASSIGGLYTEAFF
>TRBJ1-2|15|-|-|TRBV18
TGTGCCAGCTCACCACCAGGGATTCTTGGAGGGGGCTACACCTTC
CASSPPGILGGGYTF
>TRBJ2-1|11|-|-|TRBV20-1
TGCAGTGCTAGACCTAGCAATGAGCAGTTCTTC
CSARPSNEQFF
>TRBJ1-2|12|-|-|TRBV29-1
TGCAGCGTCCTGGCCGTGGAGTATGGCTACACCTTC
CSVLAVEYGYTF
>TRBJ2-7|15|-|-|TRBV19
TGTGCCAGTAGTATCTTAGGACAAGGATCCTACGAGCAGTACTTC
CASSILGQGSYEQYF
>TRBJ1-2|17|-|once|TRBV23-1
TGCGCCAGCAGTCAACCACCCCCGGAAGGGGCCAACTATGGCTACACCTTC
CASSQPPPEGANYGYTF
>TRBJ2-4|13|-|-|TRBV18
TGTGCCAGCTCGCCCCCTGGGGGGAACATTCAGTACTTC
CASSPPGGNIQYF
>TRBJ1-6|16|-|-|TRBV5-4
TGTGCCAGCACCACGGGCGGAGGGATCAATAATTCACCCCTCCACTTT
CASTTGGGINNSPLHF
>TRBJ2-3|15|-|-|TRBV11-3
TGTGCCAGCAGCCCCAGGGGAGTCAGCACAGATACGCAGTATTTT
CASSPRGVSTDTQYF
>TRBJ2-2|18|TRBD2|few|TRBV3-1/TRBV3-2
TGTGCCAGCAGCCCATGGGGACTAGCGGGGGGGAACACCGGGGAGCTGTTTTTT
CASSPWGLAGGNTGELFF
>TRBJ2-2|14|-|-|TRBV10-3
TGTGCCATCACCGGGGGGCCCCACACCGGGGAGCTGTTTTTT
CAITGGPHTGELFF
>TRBJ2-3|16|-|-|TRBV27
TGTGCCAGCAGTTCCCAGGGGTTGGTAAGCACAGATACGCAGTATTTT
CASSSQGLVSTDTQYF
>TRBJ1-5|14|TRBD1|-|TRBV19
TGTGCCAGTAGTATAGGGACAGGGGGACAGCCCCAGCATTTT
CASSIGTGGQPQHF
>TRBJ1-6|17|-|-|TRBV4-2
TGTGCCAGCAGCCCAAAAACTTCAGGGCTGGGCAATTCACCCCTCCACTTT
CASSPKTSGLGNSPLHF
>TRBJ1-2|14|-|-|TRBV5-4
TGTGCCAGCAGCTCCCCTCGGCAGGGACTGGGCTACACCTTC
CASSSPRQGLGYTF
>TRBJ2-3|15|TRBD1|-|TRBV11-2
TGTGCCAGCAGCCCTTGGACAGGGGGCACAGATACGCAGTATTTT
CASSPWTGGTDTQYF
>TRBJ2-5|14|TRBD1|-|TRBV11-3
TGTGCCAGCAGCGTACAGGGGAACCAAGAGACCCAGTACTTC
CASSVQGNQETQYF
>TRBJ2-2|13|-|-|TRBV5-6
TGTGCCAGCTGGGGCAGATCCACCGGGGAGCTGTTTTTT
CASWGRSTGELFF
>TRBJ1-2|15|TRBD1|once|TRBV11-2
TGTGCCAGCAGCTTGTCCGGGACAGCTCACTATGGCTACACCTTC
CASSLSGTAHYGYTF
>TRBJ1-1|15|-|-|TRBV19
TGTGCCAGTAGTATACCGGGACAACGGAACACTGAAGCTTTCTTT
CASSIPGQRNTEAFF
>TRBJ2-2|15|TRBD1|-|TRBV9
TGTGCCAGCAGCGTAGTAGGCAGGGGGCCCGGGGAGCTGTTTTTT
CASSVVGRGPGELFF
>TRBJ2-3|13|-|-|TRBV2
TGTGCCAGCAGTGAGGGACTTACGTATACGCAGTATTTT
CASSEGLTYTQYF
>TRBJ2-2|15|-|-|TRBV5-4
TGTGCCAGCAGCTTGGGACCGGGAACGGGCGGGGAGCTGTTTTTT
CASSLGPGTGGELFF
>TRBJ1-1|13|TRBD1|once|TRBV5-4
TGTGCCAGCAGCCGGGACAGTAACACTGAAGCTTTCTTT
CASSRDSNTEAFF
>TRBJ1-2|17|-|-|TRBV19
TGTGCCAGTAGTACCTGGACAGCACCTTCCAGCGGCTATGGCTACACCTTC
CASSTWTAPSSGYGYTF
>TRBJ2-5|14|-|-|TRBV5-1
TGCGCCAGCAGCTCCCAGGGGGGCCAAGAGACCCAGTACTTC
CASSSQGGQETQYF
>TRBJ1-2|11|-|-|TRBV20-1
TGCAGTGCTGACAGAGGTGGTGGCTACACCTTC
CSADRGGGYTF
>TRBJ1-2|16|TRBD1|-|TRBV20-1
TGCAGTGCTAGTGGGACAGGGGGCGCTGGGTTAGGTGGCTACACCTTC
CSASGTGGAGLGGYTF
>TRBJ1-2|15|-|-|TRBV5-1
TGCGCCAGCAGCTTTATAGCAGGGGAAGGCTATGGCTACACCTTC
CASSFIAGEGYGYTF